These T cell receptor beta chains were read from a single sample in a study of shared clonotypes between healthy human individuals. TCRdb's table, derived via immunoSEQ multiplex PCR, lists solely in-frame clones and lacks some. The sample records about 2 million clones, 95% being singletons. Sequenced material: naive CD4+ T cells sorted from blood. These receptor sequences come from a man between 18 and 35 years old in good health. CDR3s include the opening cysteine and the closing phenylalanine or tryptophan. The D gene is left open where the match is weak. Part of the rows lack a size; the others show once, few, many or a class for expanded clones.

clone size	V gene	D gene	J gene	CDR3 protein	CDR3 DNA
.	TRBV7-9	TRBD1	TRBJ2-5	CASSPDRVQETQYF	TGTGCCAGCAGCCCCGACAGGGTCCAAGAGACCCAGTACTTC
.	TRBV30	.	TRBJ2-2	CAWTVNTGELFF	TGTGCCTGGACAGTAAACACCGGGGAGCTGTTTTTT
.	TRBV27	.	TRBJ2-2	CASSLIGGPTGELFF	TGTGCCAGCAGTTTGATAGGGGGACCCACCGGGGAGCTGTTTTTT
.	TRBV10-3	TRBD1	TRBJ2-2	CAISDRGQGIAGELFF	TGTGCCATCAGTGACCGGGGACAGGGGATCGCCGGGGAGCTGTTTTTT
few	TRBV11-2	.	TRBJ2-5	CASSLVAGRVETQYF	TGTGCCAGCAGCTTAGTGGCAGGGCGGGTGGAGACCCAGTACTTC
.	TRBV2	.	TRBJ1-1	CASSEKRSTNTEAFF	TGTGCCAGCAGTGAAAAAAGGAGTACAAACACTGAAGCTTTCTTT
.	TRBV25-1	TRBD1	TRBJ2-5	CASSDDRGWETQYF	TGTGCCAGCAGTGACGACAGGGGGTGGGAGACCCAGTACTTC
.	TRBV27	.	TRBJ1-1	CASSLYGRYYTNTEAFF	TGTGCCAGCAGTTTATACGGCAGGTACTATACGAACACTGAAGCTTTCTTT
.	TRBV5-1	TRBD1	TRBJ2-3	CASSLTGVGLTQYF	TGCGCCAGCAGCTTAACAGGGGTGGGCCTTACGCAGTATTTT
.	TRBV7-2	TRBD1	TRBJ2-7	CASSLEQGSSYEQYF	TGTGCCAGCAGCTTAGAACAGGGGAGCTCCTACGAGCAGTACTTC
once	TRBV7-9	TRBD2	TRBJ2-3	CASSRTSGSGTDTQYF	TGTGCCAGCAGCCGGACTAGCGGGAGCGGCACAGATACGCAGTATTTT
.	TRBV27	TRBD1	TRBJ1-4	CASSFGTANEKLFF	TGTGCCAGCAGTTTCGGGACAGCTAATGAAAAACTGTTTTTT
.	TRBV28	.	TRBJ1-1	CASRLDLTGTAFF	TGTGCCAGCAGACTAGACCTTACGGGGACAGCTTTCTTT
.	TRBV25-1	.	TRBJ2-5	CASSEFGEETQYF	TGTGCCAGCAGTGAATTTGGGGAAGAGACCCAGTACTTC
.	TRBV7-2	TRBD1	TRBJ2-7	CASSPDRDYEQYF	TGTGCCAGCAGCCCCGACAGGGACTACGAGCAGTACTTC
once	TRBV15	.	TRBJ1-5	CATSRDNQGGNQPQHF	TGTGCCACCAGCAGAGATAATCAGGGTGGCAATCAGCCCCAGCATTTT
few	TRBV5-1	.	TRBJ2-7	CASSLVGTYEQYF	TGCGCCAGCAGCTTGGTCGGGACCTACGAGCAGTACTTC
.	TRBV2	TRBD1	TRBJ2-7	CASSVDRGSVYEQYF	TGTGCCAGCAGTGTTGACAGGGGAAGCGTCTACGAGCAGTACTTC
.	TRBV6-5	.	TRBJ2-7	CASSYLGGEQYF	TGTGCCAGCAGTTATCTGGGGGGCGAGCAGTACTTC
.	TRBV11-2	TRBD2	TRBJ2-7	CASSLEGLAGAEQYF	TGTGCCAGCAGCCTCGAAGGGCTAGCGGGAGCCGAGCAGTACTTC
.	TRBV6-4	.	TRBJ2-3	CASSEVRYPPSSSTDTQYF	TGTGCCAGCAGTGAAGTAAGGTACCCCCCTTCTTCTAGCACAGATACGCAGTATTTT
many	TRBV25-1	TRBD1	TRBJ2-7	CASSEIGGTGEIEQYF	TGTGCCAGCAGTGAAATTGGTGGGACAGGGGAAATCGAGCAGTACTTC
.	TRBV6-1	.	TRBJ1-6	CASSERYTYNSPLHF	TGTGCCAGCAGTGAACGGTATACCTATAATTCACCCCTCCACTTT
.	TRBV23-1	.	TRBJ2-4	CASSRAEWTELAKNIQYF	TGCGCCAGCAGTCGAGCCGAATGGACGGAGCTAGCCAAAAACATTCAGTACTTC
.	TRBV19	.	TRBJ2-1	CASSIAPGTYNEQFF	TGTGCCAGTAGTATAGCCCCGGGGACCTACAATGAGCAGTTCTTC
.	TRBV28	.	TRBJ2-7	CASSLAGGGYEQYF	TGTGCCAGCAGTTTAGCCGGGGGAGGTTACGAGCAGTACTTC
.	TRBV4-2	TRBD2	TRBJ2-5	CASSQEVRGGETQYF	TGTGCCAGCAGCCAAGAAGTGCGGGGGGGAGAGACCCAGTACTTC
.	TRBV6-6	.	TRBJ2-7	CASTQGLPYEQYF	TGTGCCAGCACCCAGGGTCTTCCCTACGAGCAGTACTTC
.	TRBV7-2	.	TRBJ1-5	CASSLGGPGNQPQHF	TGTGCCAGCAGCTTAGGAGGGCCGGGCAATCAGCCCCAGCATTTT
.	TRBV25-1	TRBD1	TRBJ2-5	CASSEYEAGGGQYF	TGTGCCAGCAGTGAATATGAGGCAGGGGGCGGGCAGTACTTC
.	TRBV7-8	.	TRBJ1-1	CASSLRGPDGAFF	TGTGCCAGCAGCCTTAGGGGTCCCGACGGAGCTTTCTTT
.	TRBV19	TRBD1	TRBJ1-2	CASSTSGQAPGYTF	TGTGCCAGTAGCACGTCGGGACAGGCCCCTGGCTACACCTTC
.	TRBV5-4	TRBD1	TRBJ2-5	CASSLAGTGSQTQYF	TGTGCCAGCAGCTTGGCCGGGACAGGGAGTCAGACCCAGTACTTC
.	TRBV6-1	.	TRBJ1-5	CASSEDGLNQPQHF	TGTGCCAGCAGTGAAGACGGACTCAATCAGCCCCAGCATTTT
.	TRBV19	.	TRBJ1-6	CASRQTTVEYSPLHF	TGTGCCAGTAGACAAACGACAGTGGAGTATTCACCCCTCCACTTT
.	TRBV9	TRBD1	TRBJ2-5	CASSEQGAGETQYF	TGTGCCAGCAGCGAACAGGGGGCGGGTGAGACCCAGTACTTC
.	TRBV5-6	TRBD1	TRBJ1-5	CASSLVGTGGQPQHF	TGTGCCAGCAGCTTGGTCGGGACAGGAGGTCAGCCCCAGCATTTT
once	TRBV2	.	TRBJ2-1	CAGGTLNNEQFF	TGTGCCGGGGGGACTCTCAACAATGAGCAGTTCTTC
.	TRBV7-2	.	TRBJ1-5	CASSSAAVFGQPQHF	TGTGCCAGCAGCTCCGCCGCCGTCTTTGGGCAGCCCCAGCATTTT
.	TRBV19	TRBD1	TRBJ2-2	CASSIVGQGAYTGELFF	TGTGCCAGTAGTATTGTGGGACAGGGGGCGTACACCGGGGAGCTGTTTTTT
.	TRBV6-5	TRBD1	TRBJ1-4	CASSYSDRHEKLFF	TGTGCCAGCAGTTACTCGGACAGGCACGAAAAACTGTTTTTT
.	TRBV5-1	.	TRBJ2-5	CASSLRQLQETQYF	TGCGCCAGCAGCTTGAGACAGCTACAAGAGACCCAGTACTTC
.	TRBV4-1	.	TRBJ1-2	CASSQDQGKYYGYTF	TGCGCCAGCAGCCAGGACCAGGGGAAGTACTATGGCTACACCTTC
.	TRBV10-1	.	TRBJ2-5	CASSEGGGTRSQETQYF	TGCGCCAGCAGTGAGGGGGGAGGGACACGAAGCCAAGAGACCCAGTACTTC
.	TRBV6-1	TRBD2	TRBJ2-2	CASTTSGAYAGELFF	TGTGCCAGTACAACTAGCGGGGCTTACGCCGGGGAGCTGTTTTTT